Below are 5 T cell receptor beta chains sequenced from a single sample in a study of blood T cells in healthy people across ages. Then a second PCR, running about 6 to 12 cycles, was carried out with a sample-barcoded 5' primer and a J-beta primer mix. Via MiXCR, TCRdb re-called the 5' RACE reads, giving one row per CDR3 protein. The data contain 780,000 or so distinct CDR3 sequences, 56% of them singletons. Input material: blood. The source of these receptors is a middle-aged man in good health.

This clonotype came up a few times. The DNA for the CDR3 is TGTGCCAGCTCCACGCACGACAGCGGGAAAGAGACCCAGTACTTC. Protein: CASSTHDSGKETQYF. The rearrangement uses TRBV5-5 and TRBJ2-5; 7 bases fit TRBD2. The germline gives CDR1 SGHKS, CDR2 YYEKEE (reference sequence). The CDR3 loop spans 15 amino acids. Unmatched junction bases numbered 12, after V lost 7 bases and J lost 3 bases.

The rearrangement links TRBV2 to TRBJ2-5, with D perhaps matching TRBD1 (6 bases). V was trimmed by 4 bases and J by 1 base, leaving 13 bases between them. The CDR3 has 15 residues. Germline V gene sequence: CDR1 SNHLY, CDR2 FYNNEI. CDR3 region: CASSVSRGPQETQYF. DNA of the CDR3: TGTGCCAGCAGTGTATCCAGGGGACCCCAAGAGACCCAGTACTTC.

CDR3 loop: CSASSVTGSSYNEQFF. CDR3 bases: TGCAGTGCTAGTTCGGTTACAGGGAGCTCCTACAATGAGCAGTTCTTC. V and J are TRBV20-1 and TRBJ2-1, with a tentative D call TRBD1 (6 bases). The germline V and J ends were trimmed by 3 bases and 0 bases, with 15 bases remaining between them. Germline values: CDR1 DFQATT, CDR2 SNEGSKA (reference sequence). The CDR3 is 16 amino acids.

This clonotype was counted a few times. CDR3 sequence (DNA): TGTGCCAGCAGAACACCAACAGGGACCTACGAGCAGTACTTC. Its protein product is CASRTPTGTYEQYF. The V call is TRBV28, the J call TRBJ2-7, with D possibly matching TRBD1 (6 bases). V was shortened by 6 bases and J by 2 bases, with 14 bases between the two germline ends. The CDR3 totals 14 residues. Germline CDR1 is MDHEN and CDR2 is SYDVKM.

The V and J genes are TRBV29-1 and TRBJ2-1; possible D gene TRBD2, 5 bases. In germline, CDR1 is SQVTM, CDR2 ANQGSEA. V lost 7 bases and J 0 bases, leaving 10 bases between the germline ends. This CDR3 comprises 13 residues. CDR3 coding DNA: TGCAGCGGGGTTGGGAGCTCCTACAATGAGCAGTTCTTC. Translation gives CSGVGSSYNEQFF.